The clone carrying this T cell receptor beta chain was recorded a few times. What it recognizes is unknown. Through Arm-PCR of CDR3 regions and iRepertoire HTBI primers, TCR beta libraries were built. TCRdb called the multiplex PCR reads again in MiXCR, with one record for every CDR3 protein. The sample records over 450,000 distinct CDR3 sequences, about 11% being singletons. The sample belongs to a study of regulatory T cells in long-lasting Graves disease. Findings of the study overall: Authors noted too few samples as a limitation.

CDR1 is SSHAT and CDR2 is FNYEAQ in the germline V gene (reference sequence). The CDR3 totals 13 residues. The trim removed 1 base at V and 10 bases at J, leaving 0 bases unmatched. Regarding time point: newly diagnosed GD, antithyroid drugs for less than 3 months. With RNA extracted from PBMCs as input, the TCR library was made. This sample was shared with a second study, whose subject was T cells in Graves' hyperthyroidism and ophthalmopathy. In that study: HTBI primers were employed in a first-round RT-PCR of the TCR CDR3.

The chain carries TRBV7-7 and TRBJ1-4, with TRBD1 matching over 10 bases. This TCR derives from a woman aged 25 to 39 with Graves disease. Sequencing used peripheral blood mononuclear cells (PBMCs), obtained at new diagnosis, from a patient treated with antithyroid drugs. As DNA, the CDR3 is TGTGCCAGCAGCTTAGGGACAGGGGGAAAACTGTTTTTT. It translates to CASSLGTGGKLFF.